These 24 T cell receptor beta chains share one sample of origin, sequenced in a study of blood T cell repertoires in COVID-19. The method was immunoSEQ multiplex PCR; TCRdb's version includes in-frame clones alone and lacks a portion of them. Found here are over 200,000 clones, around 90% of them singletons; the top ten hold roughly 10%. The sample comprised PBMCs or T cells enriched from blood (not recorded which). The receptors come from a man aged 25-40 years who had recovered from COVID-19.

The chain recombines TRBV27 with TRBJ2-1, with 8 bases aligning to TRBD1. Germline trimming cut 7 bases from V and 8 bases from J; bases unmatched to any gene: 16. Germline lookup yields CDR1 MNHEY and CDR2 SMNVEV (reference sequence). The CDR3 has 16 residues. The CDR3 loop reads CASKMGGTGGPHEQFF. The CDR3 nucleotides read TGTGCCAGCAAGATGGGGGGAACAGGGGGGCCCCATGAGCAGTTCTTC.

The genes are TRBV5-6 and TRBJ2-7; 9 bases are a match to TRBD1. Trimming cost V 5 bases and J 5 bases; bases outside gene matches: 14. Germline CDR1 and CDR2: SGHDT and YYEEEE. This CDR3 region has 16 residues. The CDR3 is CASRQLPGTGSHEQYF. In DNA form, the CDR3 reads TGTGCCAGCAGACAACTACCCGGGACAGGGTCCCACGAGCAGTACTTC. Combining the CDR3 with reference TRBV5-6 and TRBJ2-7 gives the whole variable domain DAGVTQSPTHLIKTRGQQVTLRCSPKSGHDTVSWYQQALGQGPQFIFQYYEEEERQRGNFPDRFSGHQFPNYSSELNVNALLLGDSALYLCASRQLPGTGSHEQYFGPGTRLTVT.

The V call is TRBV12-3 or TRBV12-4, the J call TRBJ2-5; unclear D gene. Between the trimmed V and J ends, which lost 6 bases and 9 bases, there was a span of 11 bases. This CDR3 is 11 amino acids long. The CDR3 here is CASRHARAQYF. Here the CDR3 DNA reads TGTGCCAGCAGGCATGCCCGGGCCCAGTACTTC.

This chain's CDR3 is CASRDLIRTGDSYEQYF. The CDR3 DNA sequence: TGTGCCAGCAGAGATCTAATCCGGACAGGGGACTCCTACGAGCAGTACTTC. J is TRBJ2-7 and V is TRBV11-2; 9 positions match TRBD1. V dropped 6 bases and J dropped 0; count of bases not matched to a gene: 12. CDR3 size: 17 residues. Germline CDR1 and CDR2: SGHAT and FQNNGV.

V gene TRBV10-3 combines with J gene TRBJ1-2; 8 bases are shared with TRBD1. The CDR3 is made up of 16 amino acids. CDR1 is ENHRY, CDR2 SYGVKD, per germline. Losses at the gene ends were 0 bases for V and 7 bases for J; bases not matched to a gene: 10. CDR3 sequence reads: CAISESGQERYGGYTF. For the CDR3, the DNA is TGTGCCATCAGTGAGTCGGGACAGGAGAGATACGGTGGCTACACCTTC.

V gene TRBV2 combines with J gene TRBJ1-1; TRBD1 is a possible D gene (5 bases). This CDR3 is built from 16 residues. V lost 4 bases and J lost 5, with 20 bases in between. Germline V CDR1 and CDR2: SNHLY, FYNNEI. The chain's CDR3 is CASSVFGDSGGTEAFF. The CDR3 bases are TGTGCCAGCAGTGTTTTCGGGGACTCCGGAGGGACTGAAGCTTTCTTT.

The chain is built from TRBV10-2 and TRBJ2-1; 8 bases line up with TRBD2. Per germline, CDR1 WSHSY and CDR2 SAAADI. CDR3 length: 14 amino acids. V dropped 4 bases and J dropped 7; count of bases not matched to a gene: 6. The CDR3 coding sequence is TGCGCCAGCAGTGCCCTAGCGGGTAGTAATGAGCAGTTCTTC. It yields the protein CASSALAGSNEQFF.

This clone turned up a few times. CDR3 loop: CASSSRTGWTLNQPQHF. The CDR3 DNA follows: TGTGCCAGCAGCTCCCGGACAGGGTGGACGCTAAATCAGCCCCAGCATTTT. The rearrangement joins TRBV21-1 to TRBJ1-5; the table gives TRBD1 as D, unverified against the DNA. TRBV21-1 corresponds to a pseudogene. CDR3 length: 17 amino acids.

The rearrangement joins TRBV23-1 to TRBJ1-2; tentatively, D is TRBD1 (5 bases). TRBV23-1 is recorded as an ORF, its role being uncertain. The CDR3 extends over 12 amino acids. Trimming pared 0 bases from V and 8 bases from J, leaving 7 bases between. CDR3 sequence (DNA): TGCGCCAGCAGTCAATCCAGGGCAGGCTACACCTTC. It yields the protein CASSQSRAGYTF.

The rearrangement uses TRBV24-1 and TRBJ2-1; 11 bases are shared with TRBD2. There are 17 residues in the CDR3. J gave up 5 bases and V 3 bases, and 8 bases lay outside the gene matches. CDR1 and CDR2 (germline): KGHDR, SFDVKD. The CDR3 here is CATSDPSTSGNHNEQFF. The DNA of the CDR3 is TGTGCCACCAGTGATCCTTCGACTAGCGGGAACCACAATGAGCAGTTCTTC.

This clone was seen once. Other DNA sequences in the same sample also yield this CDR3. This chain connects TRBV5-6 to TRBJ1-6; tentative D call: TRBD1 (5 bases). Germline loops: CDR1 SGHDT, CDR2 YYEEEE. Trimming shortened V by 0 bases and J by 7 bases, and 8 bases separated the two germline ends. The CDR3 runs to 14 residues. The CDR3 here is CASSLAGVNSPLHF. The CDR3 DNA follows: TGTGCCAGCAGCTTGGCGGGGGTCAATTCACCCCTCCACTTT. Filled out from reference TRBV5-6 and TRBJ1-6, the complete variable domain reads DAGVTQSPTHLIKTRGQQVTLRCSPKSGHDTVSWYQQALGQGPQFIFQYYEEEERQRGNFPDRFSGHQFPNYSSELNVNALLLGDSALYLCASSLAGVNSPLHFGNGTRLTVT.

The V and J genes are TRBV19 and TRBJ2-1, with 10 nucleotides matching TRBD2. The CDR3 is made up of 16 amino acids. Germline CDR1 reads LNHDA; CDR2 reads SQIVND (reference sequence). V shed 4 bases and J 6 bases; nucleotides not matched to a gene: 9. The CDR3 spells CASSNPGTSVFNEQFF. The CDR3 DNA reads TGTGCCAGTAGTAACCCCGGGACTAGCGTCTTCAATGAGCAGTTCTTC. The full variable domain, with the rest looked up from reference TRBV19 and TRBJ2-1, is DGGITQSPKYLFRKEGQNVTLSCEQNLNHDAMYWYRQDPGQGLRLIYYSQIVNDFQKGDIAEGYSVSREKKESFPLTVTSAQKNPTAFYLCASSNPGTSVFNEQFFGPGTRLTVL.

The chain combines TRBV2 with TRBJ1-3; D ambiguous. Trimming stripped 6 bases from V and 0 bases from J, with 18 bases between. Germline values: CDR1 SNHLY, CDR2 FYNNEI. The CDR3 runs to 17 residues. This chain's CDR3 is CASSGIRRLDSGNTIYF. In DNA, the CDR3 is TGTGCCAGCAGCGGGATACGACGGCTAGACTCTGGAAACACCATATATTTT.

The rearrangement uses TRBV2 and TRBJ1-5; D perhaps matches TRBD1 (6 bases). CDR3 size: 13 residues. Germline V gene lookup returns CDR1 SNHLY and CDR2 FYNNEI. Trimming removed 2 bases at V and 4 bases at J, with 6 bases between. The CDR3 DNA is TGTGCCAGCAGTGAACAGGGGAATCAGCCCCAGCATTTT. Protein product: CASSEQGNQPQHF.

The chain employs TRBV5-4 and TRBJ1-3; possibly TRBD1 for D (5 bases). This CDR3 has 15 residues. Germline CDR1 is SGHNT and CDR2 is YYREEE (reference sequence). V gave up 0 bases and J gave up 2 bases, with 9 bases separating them. In DNA, the CDR3 is TGTGCCAGCAGCTTGGGTTCAGGGACTGGAAACACCATATATTTT. This codes for CASSLGSGTGNTIYF.

V is TRBV28 and J is TRBJ1-6; TRBD1 aligns across 8 bases. The CDR3 consists of 15 residues. V was pared by 6 bases and J by 9 bases, with 10 bases of the junction left unmatched. The germline V gene has CDR1 MDHEN and CDR2 SYDVKM. Here the CDR3 reads CASRLDRAVSSPLHF. The CDR3 DNA reads TGTGCCAGCAGGTTGGACAGGGCTGTCAGTTCACCCCTCCACTTT.

This clone has only one observation. The chain is built from TRBV19 and TRBJ1-6; no firm D call. The germline V gene encodes CDR1 LNHDA and CDR2 SQIVND (reference sequence). The length of the CDR3 is 15 residues. The V end was cut by 6 bases, the J end by 7 bases, with 16 bases between. CDR3 sequence reads: CASSILTTVNSPLHF. Here the CDR3 DNA reads TGTGCCAGTAGCATTCTTACAACCGTCAATTCACCCCTCCACTTT. The whole variable domain, remainder taken from reference TRBV19 and TRBJ1-6, is DGGITQSPKYLFRKEGQNVTLSCEQNLNHDAMYWYRQDPGQGLRLIYYSQIVNDFQKGDIAEGYSVSREKKESFPLTVTSAQKNPTAFYLCASSILTTVNSPLHFGNGTRLTVT.

The rearrangement joins TRBV7-9 to TRBJ1-2; unclear D gene. Germline lookup yields CDR1 SEHNR and CDR2 FQNEAQ (reference sequence). Between the trimmed V and J ends, which lost 5 bases and 6 bases, there was a span of 13 bases. This CDR3 has 13 residues. The CDR3 here is CASSDPGVHGYTF. The CDR3 nucleotides read TGTGCCAGCAGCGACCCAGGCGTGCATGGCTACACCTTC. The entire variable domain, with the rest obtained from reference TRBV7-9 and TRBJ1-2, is as follows: DTGVSQNPRHKITKRGQNVTFRCDPISEHNRLYWYRQTLGQGPEFLTYFQNEAQLEKSRLLSDRFSAERPKGSFSTLEIQRTEQGDSAMYLCASSDPGVHGYTFGSGTRLTVV.

The V call is TRBV5-1, the J call TRBJ1-2, with TRBD1 matching over 8 bases. Losses at the gene ends were 0 bases for V and 8 bases for J; bases not matched to a gene: 9. This CDR3 has 15 residues. Per germline, CDR1 SGHRS and CDR2 YFSETQ. CDR3 amino acids: CASSLVPRQGKGYTF. DNA for the CDR3: TGCGCCAGCAGCTTGGTGCCGAGACAGGGGAAGGGCTACACCTTC.

The chain combines TRBV29-1 with TRBJ1-6, with D perhaps matching TRBD1 (6 bases). Germline CDR1 is SQVTM and CDR2 is ANQGSEA. V was shortened by 5 bases and J by 7 bases, with 12 bases between the two germline ends. The CDR3 length is 13 residues. In DNA, the CDR3 is TGCAGCGTTTCTCAGGGGCTGAATTCACCCCTCCACTTT. Translated, it gives CSVSQGLNSPLHF.

This clone was recorded only once. The rearrangement joins TRBV9 to TRBJ2-7; tentative D call: TRBD2 (5 bases). V was cut by 0 bases and J by 3 bases, with 19 bases left in between. CDR1 and CDR2 from the germline V gene are SGDLS and YYNGEE. This CDR3 contains 17 residues. For the CDR3, the DNA is TGTGCCAGCAGCGTAGCTACTCGGGTAGCGATGAGCTACGAGCAGTACTTC. This encodes CASSVATRVAMSYEQYF. Looking up the rest from reference TRBV9 and TRBJ2-7 gives the full variable domain: DSGVTQTPKHLITATGQRVTLRCSPRSGDLSVYWYQQSLDQGLQFLIQYYNGEERAKGNILERFSAQQFPDLHSELNLSSLELGDSALYFCASSVATRVAMSYEQYFGPGTRLTVT.

This clone was recorded only once. The chain recombines TRBV27 with TRBJ2-1, with a possible D match to TRBD1 (6 bases). The germline V and J ends were trimmed by 5 bases and 9 bases, with 17 bases remaining between them. CDR3 length equals 14 residues. The V gene's germline CDR1 is MNHEY and CDR2 SMNVEV (reference sequence). CDR3 region: CASSLTARGLEQFF. Written as DNA, the CDR3 is TGTGCCAGCAGTCTAACGGCCAGGGGTCTTGAGCAGTTCTTC.

With regard to this clone: The same CDR3 also results from other DNA sequences found in this sample. V and J are TRBV5-4 and TRBJ1-2, with a tentative D call TRBD1 (6 bases). CDR3 length: 13 amino acids. V was cut by 4 bases and J by 2 bases, with 9 bases left in between. The germline CDR1 and CDR2 sequences are SGHNT and YYREEE (reference sequence). CDR3 amino acids: CASSPDRNYGYTF. The CDR3 DNA reads TGTGCCAGCAGCCCGGACAGAAACTATGGCTACACCTTC.

The chain carries TRBV5-1 and TRBJ2-3, with 8 nucleotides matching TRBD1. CDR1 is SGHRS, CDR2 YFSETQ, per germline. This CDR3 is built from 15 residues. V lost 3 bases, J lost 4 bases, and 7 bases stayed unmatched. The DNA of the CDR3 is TGCGCCAGCAGCTCCGACAGGGGATCCGCAGATACGCAGTATTTT. It encodes CASSSDRGSADTQYF.